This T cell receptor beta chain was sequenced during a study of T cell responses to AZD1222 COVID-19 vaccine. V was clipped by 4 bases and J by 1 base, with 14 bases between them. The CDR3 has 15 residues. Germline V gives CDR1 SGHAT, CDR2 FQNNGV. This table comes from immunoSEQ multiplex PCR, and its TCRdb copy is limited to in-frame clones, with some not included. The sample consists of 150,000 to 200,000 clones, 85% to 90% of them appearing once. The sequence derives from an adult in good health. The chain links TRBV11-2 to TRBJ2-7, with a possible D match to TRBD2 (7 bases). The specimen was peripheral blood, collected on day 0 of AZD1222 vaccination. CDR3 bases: TGTGCCAGCAGCTCCCTAGGGGGGGAGTCCTACGAGCAGTACTTC. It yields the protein CASSSLGGESYEQYF.